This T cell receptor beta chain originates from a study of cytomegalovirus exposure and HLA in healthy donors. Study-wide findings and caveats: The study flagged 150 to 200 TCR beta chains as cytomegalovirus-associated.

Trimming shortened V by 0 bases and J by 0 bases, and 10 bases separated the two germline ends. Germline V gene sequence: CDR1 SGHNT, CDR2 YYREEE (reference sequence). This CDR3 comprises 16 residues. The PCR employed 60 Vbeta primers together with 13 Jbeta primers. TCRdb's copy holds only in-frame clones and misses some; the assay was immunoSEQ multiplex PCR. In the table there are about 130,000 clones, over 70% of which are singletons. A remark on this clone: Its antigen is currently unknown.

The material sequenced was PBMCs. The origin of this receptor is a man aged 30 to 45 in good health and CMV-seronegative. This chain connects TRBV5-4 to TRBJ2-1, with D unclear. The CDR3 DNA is TGTGCCAGCAGCTTGGCCCCAGCTAGCTCCTACAATGAGCAGTTCTTC. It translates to CASSLAPASSYNEQFF.